Described below is a single TCR beta chain sequence and its context. The antigen is not known. Using its own MiXCR run on the RT-PCR reads, TCRdb lists one record per CDR3 protein. The sample lists 500,000 or so distinct CDR3 sequences; approximately 15% were seen once. This specimen comes from a study of response to subunit inactivated influenza vaccine. Points from the study as a whole: The authors suggested that few new T cells are recruited per seasonal influenza vaccination.

After removal of 2 bases from V and 6 bases from J, the junction contained 6 bases not matched to a gene. The length of the CDR3 is 16 residues. CDR1 is LGHNA and CDR2 is YSLEER in the germline V gene. This TCR derives from a man between 50 and 75 years old who received an inactivated influenza vaccine. The chain links TRBV4-3 to TRBJ2-2; 10 bases align to TRBD1. The sequencing here drew on CD4+ T cells sorted from PBMCs, taken around 25 months after vaccination. Written as DNA, the CDR3 is TGCGCCAGCAGCCAACCGACAGGGGGCGCGTCCGGGGAGCTGTTTTTT. Translation: CASSQPTGGASGELFF.